Listed here are 21 T cell receptor beta chains from one sample, sequenced in a study of T cell repertoires in ileal Crohn's disease. Assay: immunoSEQ multiplex PCR; the TCRdb copy retains only in-frame clones and omits some. The table has roughly 3,400 clones, about 84% seen once. The time point was: neoterminal ileum biopsy at postoperative endoscopy, about 6 months after surgery. What was sequenced was ileal tissue. The receptors here all came from an adult with Crohn's disease.

Concerning this clone itself: The same CDR3 also results from other DNA sequences found in this sample. The chain joins TRBV27 to TRBJ2-7; the match to TRBD2 covers 14 bases. Germline V CDR1 and CDR2: MNHEY, SMNVEV (reference sequence). Trimming took 6 bases from V and 4 from J; bases not matched to a gene: 5. This CDR3 has 15 amino acids. The CDR3 nucleotides read TGTGCCAGCAGGGGGACTAGCGGGAGTGTTTACGAGCAGTACTTC. Its protein is CASRGTSGSVYEQYF.

In this sample, this clone turned up once. The CDR3 here is CASSTGQDITGELFF. The CDR3 DNA follows: TGCGCCAGCAGCACGGGACAGGACATCACCGGGGAGCTGTTTTTT. V and J are TRBV5-1 and TRBJ2-2, with TRBD1 matching over 8 bases. The germline gives CDR1 SGHRS, CDR2 YFSETQ. After removal of 4 bases from V and 4 bases from J, the junction contained 6 bases not matched to a gene. This CDR3 contains 15 residues.

The chain uses TRBV9 and TRBJ2-6; 7 nucleotides match TRBD1. The germline V gene has CDR1 SGDLS and CDR2 YYNGEE. Trimming cost V 3 bases and J 4 bases; bases outside gene matches: 7. The CDR3 has 16 amino acids. The CDR3 loop is CASSGGQWGGANVLTF. Here the CDR3 DNA reads TGTGCCAGCAGCGGGGGACAGTGGGGAGGGGCCAACGTCCTGACTTTC.

The J gene is TRBJ1-2, the V gene TRBV10-3, with TRBD1 matching over 7 bases. The trim removed 2 bases at V and 2 bases at J, leaving 2 bases unmatched. This CDR3 is built from 14 residues. Germline CDR1 and CDR2: ENHRY and SYGVKD. CDR3 DNA sequence: TGTGCCATCAGTGAGACAGGGGCCAACTATGGCTACACCTTC. It codes for CAISETGANYGYTF.

The chain joins TRBV5-1 to TRBJ1-5, with 8 bases matching TRBD1. The germline gives CDR1 SGHRS, CDR2 YFSETQ. CDR3 length: 15 amino acids. Trimming cost V 7 bases and J 4 bases; bases outside gene matches: 10. Here the CDR3 reads CASSIQGAINQPQHF. CDR3 nucleotide sequence: TGCGCCAGCTCGATTCAGGGGGCGATTAATCAGCCCCAGCATTTT. Variable domain in full (rest from reference TRBV5-1 and TRBJ1-5): KAGVTQTPRYLIKTRGQQVTLSCSPISGHRSVSWYQQTPGQGLQFLFEYFSETQRNKGNFPGRFSGRQFSNSRSEMNVSTLELGDSALYLCASSIQGAINQPQHFGDGTRLSIL.

A single count supports this clone. The chain couples TRBV9 to TRBJ2-1; tentatively, D is TRBD2 (6 bases). Germline V lookup: CDR1 SGDLS, CDR2 YYNGEE. V gave up 3 bases and J gave up 7 bases, with 11 bases separating them. This CDR3 contains 13 residues. This CDR3 is CASSGGGLNEQFF. CDR3 in DNA: TGTGCCAGCAGCGGGGGCGGACTAAATGAGCAGTTCTTC.

The rearrangement uses TRBV29-1 and TRBJ2-1; possible D gene TRBD2, 6 bases. Deletions cut 7 bases from V and 5 bases from J, with 18 bases between. There are 14 residues in the CDR3. Germline CDR1 and CDR2: SQVTM and ANQGSEA. The CDR3 coding sequence is TGCAGCGCCCCGATTGCTAGCGAGAACAATGAGCAGTTCTTC. It translates to CSAPIASENNEQFF.

The rearrangement links TRBV14 to TRBJ2-3; 9 nucleotides match TRBD2. V gave up 1 base and J gave up 5 bases; unmatched junction bases: 4. The CDR3 has 15 amino acids. Germline CDR1 is SGHDN and CDR2 is FVKESK. As DNA, the CDR3 is TGTGCCAGCAGCCAAGGAACTAGCGGGCTAGATACGCAGTATTTT. This sequence encodes CASSQGTSGLDTQYF.

This chain joins TRBV5-4 and TRBJ2-7, with 8 bases fitting TRBD1. CDR1 and CDR2 (germline): SGHNT, YYREEE (reference sequence). The CDR3 has 16 residues. Unmatched junction bases numbered 8, after V lost 1 base and J lost 2 bases. The CDR3 is CASSLSGGGRAYEQYF. The CDR3 DNA sequence: TGTGCCAGCAGCTTGTCAGGGGGCGGGCGTGCCTACGAGCAGTACTTC.

V gene TRBV28 combines with J gene TRBJ2-1; a weak D match, TRBD1 (5 bases). Trimming stripped 4 bases from V and 4 bases from J, with 8 bases between. The CDR3 runs 13 residues. The V gene's germline CDR1 is MDHEN and CDR2 SYDVKM. Written as DNA, the CDR3 is TGTGCCAGCAGTTGGACACTTTACAATGAGCAGTTCTTC. It is translated as CASSWTLYNEQFF.

This chain joins TRBV27 and TRBJ2-5; 12 bases are a match to TRBD1. Trimming took 5 bases from V and 4 from J; bases not matched to a gene: 11. Germline V CDR1 and CDR2: MNHEY, SMNVEV (reference sequence). The CDR3 extends over 17 amino acids. CDR3: CASSKISGTGGLETQYF. In nucleotides, the CDR3 is TGTGCCAGCAGTAAAATTTCCGGGACAGGGGGCCTAGAGACCCAGTACTTC.

The chain employs TRBV5-1 and TRBJ2-1; 7 nucleotides match TRBD1. CDR1 is SGHRS and CDR2 is YFSETQ in the germline V gene. With 7 bases clipped from V and 5 bases from J, the junction kept 9 bases outside the gene matches. This CDR3 is built from 14 residues. The CDR3 DNA reads as TGCGCCAGCCGAAGACAGGGTGGAAACAATGAGCAGTTCTTC. It is translated as CASRRQGGNNEQFF. Looking up the rest from reference TRBV5-1 and TRBJ2-1 gives the full variable domain: KAGVTQTPRYLIKTRGQQVTLSCSPISGHRSVSWYQQTPGQGLQFLFEYFSETQRNKGNFPGRFSGRQFSNSRSEMNVSTLELGDSALYLCASRRQGGNNEQFFGPGTRLTVL.

The chain is built from TRBV4-3 and TRBJ1-4; D possibly corresponds to TRBD1 (6 bases). This CDR3 is 16 amino acids long. Germline assignment: CDR1 LGHNA and CDR2 YSLEER. The V end was cut by 0 bases, the J end by 8 bases, with 16 bases between. The CDR3, as DNA: TGCGCCAGCAGCCAAGACTTACAGGGAAGGGAGGAAAAACTGTTTTTT. It encodes CASSQDLQGREEKLFF.

The CDR3 sequence is CAWTLGHQASGNTIYF. In nucleotides, the CDR3 is TGTGCCTGGACCCTGGGCCATCAAGCTTCTGGAAACACCATATATTTT. The rearrangement links TRBV30 to TRBJ1-3; D gene uncertain. The CDR3 sequence is 16 residues long. The V end was cut by 4 bases, the J end by 1 base, with 17 bases between. Germline V gene sequence: CDR1 GTSNPN, CDR2 SVGIG (reference sequence).

The chain uses TRBV9 and TRBJ2-1, with D possibly matching TRBD2 (6 bases). The CDR3 runs 17 residues. The germline V gene has CDR1 SGDLS and CDR2 YYNGEE. V lost 0 bases, J lost 7 bases, and 20 bases lay in between. CDR3 protein: CASSVASGAGPGNEQFF. Here the CDR3 DNA reads TGTGCCAGCAGCGTAGCATCCGGGGCGGGGCCAGGTAATGAGCAGTTCTTC.

J is TRBJ2-7 and V is TRBV10-3; a weak D match, TRBD1 (6 bases). The CDR3 is 15 amino acids. V lost 2 bases and J lost 1, with 12 bases in between. CDR1 is ENHRY, CDR2 SYGVKD, per germline. In nucleotides, the CDR3 is TGTGCCATCAGTGAGCCTGCAGGGGAATCCTACGAGCAGTACTTC. Its translation is CAISEPAGESYEQYF.

The CDR3 loop is CASSQQGASYNEQFF. CDR3 DNA: TGTGCCAGCAGCCAACAGGGGGCCTCCTACAATGAGCAGTTCTTC. The chain links TRBV6-6 to TRBJ2-1; 9 bases fit TRBD1. CDR1 and CDR2 (germline): MNHNY, SVGAGI (reference sequence). The length of the CDR3 is 15 residues. J gave up 0 bases and V 6 bases, and 3 bases lay outside the gene matches.

V gene TRBV2 combines with J gene TRBJ2-5, with TRBD2 matching over 8 bases. This CDR3 contains 18 residues. J was trimmed by 5 bases and V by 6 bases; bases with no gene match: 20. Germline CDR1 and CDR2: SNHLY and FYNNEI. The CDR3 sequence is CASSDEVEVVAGMETQYF. The CDR3 DNA follows: TGTGCCAGCAGCGATGAAGTGGAGGTTGTAGCGGGGATGGAGACCCAGTACTTC.

The CDR3 loop is CASSLELAGSLGADTQYF. The CDR3 DNA is TGTGCCAGCAGTTTAGAACTAGCGGGTTCCCTTGGGGCAGATACGCAGTATTTT. The chain couples TRBV28 to TRBJ2-3; 9 positions match TRBD2. CDR1 MDHEN and CDR2 SYDVKM come from the germline V gene. The CDR3 has 18 amino acids. With V trimmed by 2 bases and J by 4 bases, 13 bases remained unmatched.

V usage is TRBV14 and J usage is TRBJ1-1; TRBD1 aligns across 9 bases. The V gene end was trimmed by 4 bases and the J gene end by 10 bases; junction bases not matched to a gene: 10. The germline CDR1 and CDR2 sequences are SGHDN and FVKESK. The CDR3 has 14 amino acids. DNA for the CDR3: TGTGCCAGCAGCCCAACAGGGGGCCGTCTCGCAGCTTTCTTT. It yields the protein CASSPTGGRLAAFF.

This chain connects TRBV5-6 to TRBJ2-2; D remains unclear. V gave up 3 bases and J gave up 7 bases, with 13 bases separating them. The CDR3 consists of 14 residues. Looked up from germline, CDR1 is SGHDT and CDR2 is YYEEEE. The CDR3, as DNA: TGTGCCAGCAGCTACGATTGGGCTGGCGGGGAGCTGTTTTTT. It encodes CASSYDWAGGELFF.